This TCR beta chain was profiled in a study of T cell responses to AZD1222 COVID-19 vaccine. Comments on this clone: The target antigen is unknown.

The CDR3 runs to 13 residues. With 7 bases removed from V and 2 bases from J, the gap between germline ends came to 11 bases. Study-level findings and limits: Regions 160-218 and 743-854 dominated among vaccine-associated CD4 TCRs spanning spike. Females made up more of the donors, who were largely white British, and clonal diversity may have come out too low. Close to half of all spike-specific TCRs reportedly target regions of the variants that are unmutated.

Measured with immunoSEQ multiplex PCR; TCRdb has only the in-frame clones, and not every one. Among about 130,000 clones listed, approximately 86% were seen once. The receptor was derived from an adult in good health. Sequenced here: peripheral blood, sampled on day 0 of AZD1222 vaccination. The chain is built from TRBV6-7 and TRBJ2-5; the D gene is possibly TRBD1 (5 bases). TRBV6-7 is an ORF; its function is uncertain. The CDR3 loop reads CASKGQPQETQYF. As DNA, the CDR3 is TGTGCCAGCAAGGGGCAGCCGCAAGAGACCCAGTACTTC.